This TCR beta chain is drawn from a study of early T cells in non-severe SARS-CoV-2 infection (dated by TCRdb to the early 2020s). Context from the whole study: Because TCR sequencing relied on bulk RNA taken from unsorted whole blood, pairing of alpha and beta chains was not possible.

A case-control design nested within a healthcare worker cohort in London, UK, was used, with weekly nasopharyngeal swab PCR tests and blood sampling performed. Healthcare workers were recruited between 23 and 31 March 2020, during the week of the UK lockdown, and were followed weekly for up to about 15 weeks. Receptor libraries were prepared by 5' RACE. The sequencer was a NextSeq 500. In the TCR library protocol, unique molecular identifiers were attached to individual cDNA molecules to correct for PCR bias and sequencing error. Sequencing covered both TCR alpha and beta chains, and within each sample the abundances of alpha and beta sequences were tightly co-correlated. The source study handled its data this way. Decombinator V4 was used to annotate TCR sequences for V gene, J gene and CDR3. TCRs were defined as expanded if a significant change between any two time points was detected under a Poisson model with p below 0.0001. TCR abundances were normalised to the total number of TCRs sequenced per sample and expressed as counts per million. MAIT TCRs were defined by TRAV1-2 paired with TRAJ12, TRAJ20 or TRAJ33, and iNKT TCRs by TRAV10 paired with TRAJ18. VDJdb, accessed 1 November 2021, was searched for CMV, EBV and SARS-CoV-2 annotated TCRs, excluding TCRs annotated for multiple antigens. In-frame beta chains were kept once TCRdb had trimmed the public reads at Q25 with fastp and called clones with MiXCR. Under each unique CDR3 protein, matching rows form one entry showing the most common genes and DNA. What appears here as the V and J calls and clone size reflects TCRdb's work, not the paper's. The table for this sample lists 50,000 to 65,000 distinct CDR3 sequences; less than 15% of them were counted only once. 4% to 5% of the sample rests with the top ten.

Paper-wide results and their limitations: VDJdb matching was skewed toward anti-spike CD8 responses, so virus-specific expansions were likely underestimated and private and CD4 specificities were missed.

At the junction V is shortened by 5 bases and J by 4 bases; bases outside the gene matches: 4. The CDR3 sequence holds 14 residues, the cysteine and phenylalanine included. Only the CDR3 part of the read is kept: 42 bases, read in frame from the first base. CDR1 MNHEY and CDR2 SVGEGT are derived from the germline V gene. This clonotype occurred many times. Its antigen is not yet known. The input lacks base qualities; no much larger clone sits a single base away. The material sequenced was whole blood. This receptor was identified in an adult who was a healthcare worker with PCR-confirmed SARS-CoV-2 infection or an uninfected control (not recorded which). This chain joins TRBV6-2 or TRBV6-3 to TRBJ1-5; 8 of the junction bases match TRBD1. The DNA sequence is as follows: TGTGCCAGCAGTCAGGGGGCGCGAAATCAGCCCCAGCATTTT. Its translation reads: CASSQGARNQPQHF.